The 30 T cell receptor beta chains below were found in one sample sequenced in a study of T cell clonality in common variable immunodeficiency. Study outcomes and limitations: Reportedly, TCR beta sequences from common variable immunodeficiency showed fewer deletions and N-nucleotide insertions.

Their antigens are not known. The method was immunoSEQ multiplex PCR; TCRdb's version includes in-frame clones alone and lacks a portion of them. The sample yields tens of thousands of clones, without any singletons. The sample consisted of peripheral blood mononuclear cells. The receptors were sampled from a human donor with common variable immunodeficiency.

Worth noting for this clone: The read gets to within 3 residues of the CDR3 end, and the germline J gene fills in the rest. The rearrangement links TRBV18 to TRBJ1-5, with 9 bases aligning to TRBD1. Trimming took 6 bases from V and 2 from J; bases not matched to a gene: 14. This CDR3 contains 18 residues. The V gene's germline CDR1 is KGHSH and CDR2 LQKENI. The sequenced part of the CDR3 DNA is TGTGCCAGCTCTCCGACTACACAGGGGGCAGGGGGCAATCAGCCC. Its protein is CASSPTTQGAGGNQP. The entire CDR3 is CASSPTTQGAGGNQPQHF. The whole variable domain, remainder taken from reference TRBV18 and TRBJ1-5, is NAGVMQNPRHLVRRRGQEARLRCSPMKGHSHVYWYRQLPEEGLKFMVYLQKENIIDESGMPKERFSAEFPKEGPSILRIQQVVRGDSAAYFCASSPTTQGAGGNQPQHFGDGTRLSIL.

This clone has a count of ten or more. The read ends 3 residues before the CDR3 terminus; that terminus is restored from the germline J gene. V is TRBV6-2 or TRBV6-3 and J is TRBJ2-3; 8 bases align to TRBD1. From germline, CDR1 is MNHEY and CDR2 SVGEGT. The trim removed 5 bases at V and 4 bases at J, leaving 5 bases unmatched. CDR3 length: 14 residues. CDR3: CASSTPDRADTQYF. Partial CDR3 DNA: TGTGCCAGCAGTACACCGGACAGGGCAGATACG.

This clone was counted at least ten times. The read comes to an end 3 residues before the CDR3 does, leaving the germline J gene to fill in the end. This chain joins TRBV20-1 and TRBJ2-5; 9 bases map to TRBD2. After removal of 6 bases from V and 0 bases from J, the junction contained 8 bases not matched to a gene. Germline CDR1 and CDR2: DFQATT and SNEGSKA (reference sequence). This CDR3 is built from 15 residues. Incomplete CDR3 DNA: TGCAGTGCCAGCGGACTAGCGCGAAACCAAGAGACC. The encoded protein is CSASGLARNQET. The whole CDR3 sequence is CSASGLARNQETQYF.

At least ten counts were recorded for this clone. The CDR3 is cut off 3 residues early in the read; its end comes from the germline J gene. The chain combines TRBV19 with TRBJ2-4, with TRBD2 matching 7 bases. CDR1 and CDR2 (germline): LNHDA, SQIVND (reference sequence). The CDR3 sequence is 18 residues long. Trimming took 2 bases from V and 2 from J; bases not matched to a gene: 12. CDR3 DNA, as far as it was read: TGTGCCAGTAGTATACTCCCGGCCGGACTAGTAACCAAAAACATT. It yields the protein CASSILPAGLVTKNI. The whole CDR3 protein is CASSILPAGLVTKNIQYF.

This clone was seen at least ten times. The CDR3 extends 3 residues past the end of the read, so its final part is completed from the germline J gene. This rearrangement joins TRBV2 to TRBJ2-5; possibly TRBD1 for D (6 bases). The CDR3 has 15 residues. Deletions cut 3 bases from V and 6 bases from J, with 17 bases between. Germline lookup yields CDR1 SNHLY and CDR2 FYNNEI. The CDR3 loop reads CASSEVDSSQQTQYF. CDR3 DNA (partial): TGTGCCAGCAGTGAGGTGGACAGCTCTCAACAGACC.

In its sample, this clone was seen many times. The read terminates 3 residues before the CDR3 end, so the remaining end is supplied by the germline J gene. The chain employs TRBV20-1 and TRBJ2-5; 14 bases are shared with TRBD2. Looked up from germline, CDR1 is DFQATT and CDR2 is SNEGSKA (reference sequence). V shed 4 bases, J shed 5 bases, and the junction held 3 bases outside the gene matches. The CDR3 extends over 14 amino acids. CDR3 protein: CSATGLAGDETQYF. The CDR3 bases that were read are TGCAGTGCTACGGGACTAGCGGGGGATGAGACC.

The table lists this clone with many counts. From the germline J gene comes the end of the CDR3, since the read stops 3 residues before it. The V and J genes are TRBV6-2 or TRBV6-3 and TRBJ2-2; D might be TRBD1 (5 bases). Deletions cut 5 bases from V and 3 bases from J, with 13 bases between. Germline V CDR1 and CDR2: MNHEY, SVGEGT. The CDR3 spans 15 residues. The sequenced part of the CDR3 DNA is TGTGCCAGCAGTCTACTGGGGCAGCACACCGGGGAG. This codes for CASSLLGQHTGE. From start to end, the CDR3 is CASSLLGQHTGELFF.

Many counts were recorded for this clone. CDR3 amino acids: CASSYVDINQPQHF. The covered CDR3 bases are TGTGCCAGCAGTTACGTGGACATCAATCAGCCC. The chain links TRBV6-2 or TRBV6-3 to TRBJ1-5; possibly TRBD1 for D (5 bases). The read ends 3 residues before the CDR3 terminus; that terminus is restored from the germline J gene. Trimming left V 2 bases short and J 3 bases short, with 8 bases between. This CDR3 has 14 amino acids. Germline loops: CDR1 MNHEY, CDR2 SVGEGT.

In this sample, this clone turned up many times. From the germline J gene comes the end of the CDR3, since the read stops 3 residues before it. This chain uses TRBV19 with TRBJ1-2; 7 bases match TRBD1. J lost 4 bases, V lost 6 bases, and 8 bases had no gene match. Per germline, CDR1 LNHDA and CDR2 SQIVND (reference sequence). The CDR3 contains 14 residues. CDR3 DNA, as far as it was read: TGTGCCAGTAGCCGACTAGGGACAGTCTATGGC. This codes for CASSRLGTVYG. The whole CDR3 is CASSRLGTVYGYTF.

This clone was observed at least ten times. Its ends do not fully match the called genes, so a read error is possible. The read is 3 residues too short to cover the CDR3 end, so that end is filled in from the germline J gene. The chain carries TRBV4-2 and TRBJ1-2, with TRBD1 identical over 8 bases. Looked up from germline, CDR1 is LGHNA and CDR2 is YNFKEQ. The CDR3 loop spans 16 amino acids. The DNA read from the CDR3 is TGCGCCAGCAGCCAAGAGGCAGGGGGCAGAGATTATGGC. This codes for CASSQEAGGRDYG. The whole CDR3 reads CASSQEAGGRDYGYTF.

This clone was seen repeatedly, ten times or more. CDR3 DNA (partial): TGTGCCAGCTCACCCGACAGCGGGGTCGCCACCGGGGAG. Residues: CASSPDSGVATGE. The full CDR3 protein reads CASSPDSGVATGELFF. The chain is built from TRBV18 and TRBJ2-2, with TRBD2 identical over 7 bases. The CDR3 is cut off 3 residues early in the read; its end comes from the germline J gene. This CDR3 has 16 amino acids. CDR1 and CDR2 from the germline V gene are KGHSH and LQKENI. Trimming removed 3 bases from V and 4 bases from J; junction bases left unmatched: 8.

This clone was counted many times. The read terminates 3 residues before the CDR3 end, so the remaining end is supplied by the germline J gene. The V and J genes are TRBV7-2 and TRBJ1-1; 9 nucleotides agree with TRBD1. The junction had 2 bases not matched to a gene; V was cut back by 5 bases and J by 7 bases. Germline V gene data show CDR1 as SGHTA and CDR2 as FQGNSA. This CDR3 has 12 residues. Partial CDR3 DNA: TGTGCCAGCAGCCGGACAGGGGTTGAA. Protein: CASSRTGVE. The full CDR3 protein reads CASSRTGVEAFF.

This clone was counted many times. Read data end 3 residues before the CDR3 end; the end is taken from the germline J gene. The chain uses TRBV15 and TRBJ2-1; 9 bases are shared with TRBD1. This CDR3 has 15 amino acids. With 0 bases clipped from V and 7 bases from J, the junction kept 4 bases outside the gene matches. Looked up from germline, CDR1 is LNHNV and CDR2 is YYDKDF (reference sequence). CDR3 DNA, as far as it was read: TGTGCCACCAGCAGAGAGGACAGGGGCGATAATGAG. This sequence encodes CATSREDRGDNE. The full CDR3 is CATSREDRGDNEQFF.

This clone was seen at least ten times. The CDR3 extends 3 residues past the end of the read, so its final part is completed from the germline J gene. The V gene is TRBV23-1, the J gene TRBJ1-6, with unresolved D. TRBV23-1 is placed among ORFs of uncertain function. The V and J ends lost 4 bases and 2 bases respectively, with 12 bases between them. CDR3 length: 16 amino acids. The covered CDR3 bases are TGCGCCAGCAGTCCATGTCTGCGGACCTATAATTCACCC. The encoded protein is CASSPCLRTYNSP. The whole CDR3 is CASSPCLRTYNSPLHF.

This clone has a count of ten or more. The observed sequence ends 3 residues before the CDR3 terminus, with the missing tail filled in from the germline J gene. The J gene is TRBJ2-7, the V gene TRBV19, with 7 nucleotides matching TRBD2. The V segment lost 0 bases and the J segment 0 bases; nucleotides outside the gene matches: 5. Looked up from germline, CDR1 is LNHDA and CDR2 is SQIVND (reference sequence). The CDR3 has 16 amino acids. CDR3 DNA, as far as it was read: TGTGCCAGTAGTATAGAGGGCGGGGGACCCTCCTACGAG. The encoded protein is CASSIEGGGPSYE. The full CDR3 is CASSIEGGGPSYEQYF.

This clone was observed many times. The CDR3 region is CASSATGDGIYF. CDR3 DNA, as far as it was read: TGTGCCAGCAGTGCGACGGGGGATGGC. The chain carries TRBV6-1 and TRBJ1-3, with a weak D call TRBD1 (5 bases). The CDR3 is cut off 3 residues early in the read; its end comes from the germline J gene. Germline CDR1 reads MNHNS; CDR2 reads SASEGT. The CDR3 is made up of 12 amino acids.

This clone was recorded many times. The read is 3 residues too short to cover the CDR3 end, so that end is filled in from the germline J gene. The chain employs TRBV7-8 and TRBJ1-1, with D possibly being TRBD1 (5 bases). The CDR3 totals 15 residues. The germline V and J ends were trimmed by 0 bases and 3 bases, with 11 bases remaining between them. Germline CDR1 SGHVS, CDR2 FQNEAQ. CDR3 in amino acids: CASSLALGGDTEAFF. The CDR3 DNA, read in part, is TGTGCCAGCAGCTTAGCGCTAGGAGGGGACACTGAA.

This clone was detected ten times or more. Sequencing ends 3 residues short of the CDR3 end; the germline J gene provides the rest. The rearrangement uses TRBV19 and TRBJ2-7; tentative D call: TRBD1 (6 bases). This CDR3 region has 14 residues. Germline assignment: CDR1 LNHDA and CDR2 SQIVND (reference sequence). V was trimmed by 5 bases and J by 4 bases, leaving 15 bases between them. The CDR3 DNA, read in part, is TGTGCCAGTAGTTCACAGGGAATTGGGTACGAG. The encoded protein is CASSSQGIGYE. The complete CDR3 sequence is CASSSQGIGYEQYF.

This clone was seen a handful of times. Read sequence stops 3 residues before the CDR3 end, and the germline J gene provides the missing end. This sequence joins TRBV6-4 and TRBJ1-2, with unresolved D. Deletions cut 2 bases from V and 4 bases from J, with 11 bases between. The CDR3 has 14 residues. Germline CDR1 reads MRHNA; CDR2 reads SNTAGT. CDR3 DNA, as far as it was read: TGTGCCAGCAGTGACGTGTCAGAAATCTATGGC. Its translation is CASSDVSEIYG. The full CDR3 is CASSDVSEIYGYTF.

This clone showed up many times. The read ends 3 residues shy of where the CDR3 ends; the end is completed using the germline J gene. The chain recombines TRBV5-1 with TRBJ1-5; D ambiguous. V lost 0 bases, J lost 0 bases, and 7 bases lay in between. The CDR3 runs 15 residues. Germline V gene lookup returns CDR1 SGHRS and CDR2 YFSETQ. CDR3 DNA, as far as it was read: TGCGCCAGCAGCTTGGACAGTAGTAGCAATCAGCCC. It yields the protein CASSLDSSSNQP. The complete CDR3 sequence is CASSLDSSSNQPQHF.

This clone was seen ten or more times. The CDR3 goes on 3 residues after the read ends, and that part is filled in from the germline J gene. The chain joins TRBV20-1 to TRBJ1-2; D call uncertain. Germline-derived CDR1 and CDR2 are DFQATT and SNEGSKA (reference sequence). V lost 2 bases, J lost 5 bases, and 12 bases lay in between. The CDR3 runs to 13 residues. CDR3 loop: CSARNSGGYGYTF. The sequenced part of the CDR3 DNA is TGCAGTGCTAGAAACAGTGGAGGATATGGC.

This clone was observed a few times. This may stem from a read error, because a much larger clone lies one nucleotide away. The CDR3 end falls 3 residues outside the read, so it is completed with the germline J gene. Different DNA sequences within this sample yield the same CDR3. This chain connects TRBV2 to TRBJ2-7; 10 bases line up with TRBD1. The germline gives CDR1 SNHLY, CDR2 FYNNEI. CDR3 size: 13 residues. V shed 7 bases and J 6 bases; nucleotides not matched to a gene: 6. The CDR3: CASKTDRGIEQYF. Incomplete CDR3 DNA: TGTGCCAGCAAGACGGACAGGGGGATCGAG.

The sample holds many counts of this clone. Sequencing ends 3 residues short of the CDR3 end; the germline J gene provides the rest. V is TRBV2 and J is TRBJ1-4; 10 positions match TRBD1. The CDR3 has 14 residues. The V and J ends lost 4 bases and 8 bases, in that order; junction bases with no gene match: 4. Germline CDR1 and CDR2: SNHLY and FYNNEI. The chain's CDR3 is CASSGQGAREKLFF. The DNA read from the CDR3 is TGTGCCAGCAGTGGACAGGGGGCTAGGGAAAAA.

This clone was detected ten times or more. The CDR3 end lies 3 residues beyond the end of the read and is filled in from the germline J gene. The gene calls are TRBV2 and TRBJ2-7, with D perhaps TRBD1 (6 bases). This CDR3 region has 11 residues. The germline CDR1 and CDR2 sequences are SNHLY and FYNNEI. With 8 bases removed from V and 3 bases from J, the gap between germline ends came to 8 bases. The part of the CDR3 DNA that was read is TGTGCCAGCGGGACACGCTACGAG. Translating it yields CASGTRYE. The entire CDR3 sequence reads CASGTRYEQYF.

The sample holds many counts of this clone. The read terminates 3 residues ahead of where the CDR3 ends, so the germline J gene completes it. The rearrangement links TRBV7-9 to TRBJ2-7, with 7 positions matching TRBD2. V trimming: 2 bases; J trimming: 0 bases; junction bases outside the gene matches: 1. The CDR3 sequence is 14 residues long. CDR1 SEHNR and CDR2 FQNEAQ come from the germline V gene (reference sequence). CDR3 in amino acids: CASSLSGASYEQYF. CDR3 DNA (partial): TGTGCCAGCAGCTTAAGCGGGGCCTCCTACGAG.

This clone was seen repeatedly, ten times or more. The read gets to within 3 residues of the CDR3 end, and the germline J gene fills in the rest. V is TRBV5-1 and J is TRBJ2-3; 10 bases are a match to TRBD2. This CDR3 comprises 16 residues. After removal of 4 bases from V and 4 bases from J, the junction contained 9 bases not matched to a gene. CDR1 SGHRS and CDR2 YFSETQ come from the germline V gene. The CDR3 bases that were read are TGCGCCAGCAGCCTAGTTCTAGCGGGGGAAGCAGATACG. This encodes CASSLVLAGEADT. The whole CDR3 reads CASSLVLAGEADTQYF.

There are many counts of this clone. The read ends 3 residues shy of where the CDR3 ends; the end is completed using the germline J gene. The chain employs TRBV7-6 and TRBJ1-5; tentatively, D is TRBD1 (5 bases). From germline, CDR1 is SGHVS and CDR2 FNYEAQ. This CDR3 region has 16 residues. V lost 0 bases, J lost 2 bases, and 11 bases lay in between. The CDR3 here is CASSLAPGSGNQPQHF. The CDR3 bases that were read are TGTGCCAGCAGCTTAGCTCCAGGGTCGGGCAATCAGCCC.

This clone was recorded many times. The read terminates 3 residues ahead of where the CDR3 ends, so the germline J gene completes it. The gene calls are TRBV4-1 and TRBJ1-5; D remains ambiguous. CDR1 is MGHRA, CDR2 YSYEKL, per germline. The CDR3 has 13 residues. The CDR3 region is CASSQENWAPQHF. The DNA read from the CDR3 is TGCGCCAGCAGCCAAGAGAATTGGGCTCCC.

This clone has a count of ten or more. The read is 3 residues too short to cover the CDR3 end, so that end is filled in from the germline J gene. The chain recombines TRBV4-2 with TRBJ1-1; TRBD1 aligns across 7 bases. The CDR3 totals 17 residues. Germline-derived CDR1 and CDR2 are LGHNA and YNFKEQ. The trim removed 4 bases at V and 3 bases at J, leaving 14 bases unmatched. Incomplete CDR3 DNA: TGTGCCAGCAGCCGAACGACCCTTAGAGACAGGGACACTGAA. This translates into CASSRTTLRDRDTE. The whole CDR3 sequence reads CASSRTTLRDRDTEAFF.

This clone was counted ten times or more. The CDR3 end is not reached by the read, which stops 3 residues before it; the germline J gene fills it in. The J gene is TRBJ2-3, the V gene TRBV12-5; 9 bases are a match to TRBD1. The V segment lost 3 bases and the J segment 2 bases; nucleotides outside the gene matches: 3. CDR1 LGHNT and CDR2 FRNRAP come from the germline V gene. The CDR3 is 15 residues long. CDR3 DNA (partial): TGTGCTAGTGGTTTCGGGACAGGGTTCACAGATACG. Its translation is CASGFGTGFTDT. The entire CDR3 reads CASGFGTGFTDTQYF.